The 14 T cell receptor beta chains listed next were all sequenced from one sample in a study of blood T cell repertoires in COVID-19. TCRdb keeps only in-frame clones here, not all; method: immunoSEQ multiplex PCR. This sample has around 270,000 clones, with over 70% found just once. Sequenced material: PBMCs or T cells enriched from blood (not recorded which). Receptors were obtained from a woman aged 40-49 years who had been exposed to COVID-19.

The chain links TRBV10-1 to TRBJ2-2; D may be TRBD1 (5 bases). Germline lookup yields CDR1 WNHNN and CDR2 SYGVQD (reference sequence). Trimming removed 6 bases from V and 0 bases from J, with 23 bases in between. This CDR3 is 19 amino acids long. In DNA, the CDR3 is TGCGCCAGCAGGAACAGGTCTCCATCAGTGTCCCCGAACACCGGGGAGCTGTTTTTT. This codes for CASRNRSPSVSPNTGELFF.

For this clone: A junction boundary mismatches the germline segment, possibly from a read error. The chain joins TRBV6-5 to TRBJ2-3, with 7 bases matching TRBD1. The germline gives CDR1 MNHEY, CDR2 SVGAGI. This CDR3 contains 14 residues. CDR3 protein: CASSNSRGTDTQYF. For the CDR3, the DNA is TGTGCCAGCAGTAACTCCAGGGGGACAGATACGCAGTATTTT.

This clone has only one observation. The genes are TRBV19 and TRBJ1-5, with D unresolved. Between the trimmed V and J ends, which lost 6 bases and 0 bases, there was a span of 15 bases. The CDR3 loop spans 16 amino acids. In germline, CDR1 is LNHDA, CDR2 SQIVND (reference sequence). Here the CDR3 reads CASRRTHGDSNQPQHF. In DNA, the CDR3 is TGTGCCAGTAGGAGGACGCACGGGGATAGCAATCAGCCCCAGCATTTT.

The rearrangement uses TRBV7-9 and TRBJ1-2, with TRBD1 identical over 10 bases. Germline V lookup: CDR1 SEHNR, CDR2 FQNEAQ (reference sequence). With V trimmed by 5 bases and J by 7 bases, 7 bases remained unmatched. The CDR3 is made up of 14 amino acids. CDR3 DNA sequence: TGTGCCAGCAGCCCCCCGACAGGGGGCGTTGGCTACACCTTC. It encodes CASSPPTGGVGYTF.

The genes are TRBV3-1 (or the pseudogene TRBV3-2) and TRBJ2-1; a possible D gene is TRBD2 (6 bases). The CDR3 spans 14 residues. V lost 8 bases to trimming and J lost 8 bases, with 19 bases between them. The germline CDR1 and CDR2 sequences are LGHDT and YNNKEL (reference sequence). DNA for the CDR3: TGTGCCAGCCGAGACCCGACTAGTGGAGATGAGCAGTTCTTC. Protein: CASRDPTSGDEQFF.

The CDR3 nucleotides are TGCGCCAGCAGCTTGGAAGGACAGGGGAACTATGGCTACACCTTC. It encodes CASSLEGQGNYGYTF. The genes are TRBV5-1 and TRBJ1-2; 9 bases fit TRBD1. With 0 bases clipped from V and 2 bases from J, the junction kept 2 bases outside the gene matches. CDR1 and CDR2 from the germline V gene are SGHRS and YFSETQ. This CDR3 contains 15 residues.

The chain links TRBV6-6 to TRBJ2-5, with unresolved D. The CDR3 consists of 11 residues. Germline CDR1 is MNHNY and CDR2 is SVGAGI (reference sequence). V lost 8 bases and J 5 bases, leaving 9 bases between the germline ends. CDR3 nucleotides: TGTGCCAGCGGCACAAAGGAGACCCAGTACTTC. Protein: CASGTKETQYF.

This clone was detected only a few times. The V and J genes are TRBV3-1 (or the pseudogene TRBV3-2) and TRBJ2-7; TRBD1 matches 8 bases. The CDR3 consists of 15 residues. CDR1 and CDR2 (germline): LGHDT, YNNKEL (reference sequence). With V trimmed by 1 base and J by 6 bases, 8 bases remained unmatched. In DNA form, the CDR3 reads TGTGCCAGCAGCCAAGTGAGACAGGGGATCGGCGAGCAGTACTTC. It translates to CASSQVRQGIGEQYF.

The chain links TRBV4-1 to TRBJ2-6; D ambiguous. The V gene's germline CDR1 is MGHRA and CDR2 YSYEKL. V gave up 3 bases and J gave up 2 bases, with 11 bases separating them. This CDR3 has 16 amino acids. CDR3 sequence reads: CASSHLPLAGANVLTF. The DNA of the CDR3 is TGCGCCAGCAGCCATCTCCCACTGGCTGGGGCCAACGTCCTGACTTTC.

The DNA of the CDR3 is TGTGCCAGCAGCTTGGCGCCGGTTACCTACAATGAGCAGTTCTTC. The encoded protein is CASSLAPVTYNEQFF. The chain uses TRBV5-4 and TRBJ2-1, with D unresolved. V was shortened by 0 bases and J by 2 bases, with 9 bases between the two germline ends. The CDR3 is 15 residues long. Germline CDR1 is SGHNT and CDR2 is YYREEE (reference sequence).

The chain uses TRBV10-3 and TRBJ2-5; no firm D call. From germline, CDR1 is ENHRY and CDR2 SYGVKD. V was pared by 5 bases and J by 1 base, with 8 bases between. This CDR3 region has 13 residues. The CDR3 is CAISSSSQETQYF. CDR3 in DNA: TGTGCCATCAGTTCTTCTAGCCAAGAGACCCAGTACTTC.

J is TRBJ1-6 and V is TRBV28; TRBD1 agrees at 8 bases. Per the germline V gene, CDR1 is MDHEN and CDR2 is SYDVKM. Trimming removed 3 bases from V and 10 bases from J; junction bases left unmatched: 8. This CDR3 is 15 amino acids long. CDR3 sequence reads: CASSFRGLGESPLHF. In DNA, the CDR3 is TGTGCCAGCAGTTTCAGGGGGCTGGGTGAGTCACCCCTCCACTTT.

CDR3 bases: TGTGCCAGCAGCTCCCGGACTAGCGGGGCATACAATGAGCAGTTCTTC. Translated, it gives CASSSRTSGAYNEQFF. The rearrangement joins TRBV7-3 to TRBJ2-1; the match to TRBD2 covers 12 bases. Unmatched junction bases numbered 5, after V lost 4 bases and J lost 4 bases. Germline V gene sequence: CDR1 SGHTA, CDR2 FQGTGA. This CDR3 is 16 amino acids long.

The DNA of the CDR3 is TGTGCCAGCAGCTCGGTCCGGGACAGCCTTAACTATGGCTACACCTTC. Amino acids: CASSSVRDSLNYGYTF. The chain links TRBV11-2 to TRBJ1-2; 7 bases fit TRBD1. The V gene's germline CDR1 is SGHAT and CDR2 FQNNGV. The CDR3 is 16 residues long. Trimming at V came to 4 bases and at J to 1 base, leaving 9 bases not matched to a gene. The entire variable domain, with the rest obtained from reference TRBV11-2 and TRBJ1-2, is as follows: EAGVAQSPRYKIIEKRQSVAFWCNPISGHATLYWYQQILGQGPKLLIQFQNNGVVDDSQLPKDRFSAERLKGVDSTLKIQPAKLEDSAVYLCASSSVRDSLNYGYTFGSGTRLTVV.